A selection of T cell receptor beta chains follows, all from one sample in a study of technical replicates of blood from a few donors. Profiling relied on immunoSEQ multiplex PCR, and the TCRdb table lists in-frame clones only, not all of them. The sample includes about 90,000 clones, about 93% of them seen just once. Sequenced material: T cells isolated from PBMCs. All receptors come from a human donor in good health. The CDR3 runs from the conserved cysteine through the conserved F or W. A D gene is named only where the DNA matches it firmly. Clone size is given for some rows only: seen once, a few or many times, or a class if the clone is expanded.

TGCGCCAGCAGCTTGGGAGGGCGGGGCCAAGAGACCCAGTACTTC	CASSLGGRGQETQYF	TRBV5-1	.	TRBJ2-5	.
TGTGCCAGCAGCTCCTACGGAGGTCGAGCCTACGAGCAGTACTTC	CASSSYGGRAYEQYF	TRBV5-8	.	TRBJ2-7	.
TGTGCCAGCAGGGGATGGCGATCGACAGCCAACAATGAGCAGTTCTTC	CASRGWRSTANNEQFF	TRBV28	.	TRBJ2-1	.
TGCGCCCGCTCCCCCCGGACTATCTACAATGAGCAGTTCTTC	CARSPRTIYNEQFF	TRBV5-1	.	TRBJ2-1	.
TGTGCCAGTAAGGGGCAGGGGGCAGATACGCAGTATTTT	CASKGQGADTQYF	TRBV19	.	TRBJ2-3	TRBD1
TGTGCCAGCAGTGGAAACAGGGTGGATAGGTCTGGAAACACCATATATTTT	CASSGNRVDRSGNTIYF	TRBV25-1	.	TRBJ1-3	.
TGTGCCAGCAGACTCCCCGCTAGCAGAAGATACGAGCAGTACTTC	CASRLPASRRYEQYF	TRBV7-6	.	TRBJ2-7	.
TGTGCCAGCAGCTTCCGGACAGGGGAGAAGAATGGCTACACCTTC	CASSFRTGEKNGYTF	TRBV9	.	TRBJ1-2	TRBD1
TGTGCCAGTAATGACAGGGATGTGTTCTGGGGCTACACCTTC	CASNDRDVFWGYTF	TRBV19	.	TRBJ1-2	TRBD1
TGCGCCAGCAGCGCCCCTAGCGGCCCAAACAATGAGCAGTTCTTC	CASSAPSGPNNEQFF	TRBV5-1	.	TRBJ2-1	TRBD2
TGTGCCAGCAGTACCGGGACAGTTGAAGCTTTCTTT	CASSTGTVEAFF	TRBV6-5	once	TRBJ1-1	TRBD1
TGTGCCAGCAGTTTAGGGGGGTCCTATGGCTACACCTTC	CASSLGGSYGYTF	TRBV27	.	TRBJ1-2	.
TGCAGCGTTGGGGGGGGCACTGAAGCTTTCTTT	CSVGGGTEAFF	TRBV29-1	.	TRBJ1-1	.
TGTGCCAGCAGCCTTGACAGGAACTCTGGAAACACCATATATTTT	CASSLDRNSGNTIYF	TRBV5-4	.	TRBJ1-3	.
TGTGCCAGCGCTGCAGGGGTATTGTATGGCTACACCTTC	CASAAGVLYGYTF	TRBV7-9	.	TRBJ1-2	.
TGTGCCACCGCGGGTTATGGAAACACCATATATTTT	CATAGYGNTIYF	TRBV6-5	.	TRBJ1-3	.
TGTGCCAGCAGTTGGGGACAGGGGGCGAGTGAGCAGTACTTC	CASSWGQGASEQYF	TRBV28	.	TRBJ2-7	TRBD1
TGTGCCAGCAGCTTGGTCGGCCAAGAGACCCAGTACTTC	CASSLVGQETQYF	TRBV5-8	.	TRBJ2-5	.
TGTGCGCGGGGGGCCTGGGAGCAGTTCTTC	CARGAWEQFF	TRBV12-2	.	TRBJ2-1	.
TGTGCCAGCAGCTTTGAAGGGGCCTACTCCTACGAGCAGTACTTC	CASSFEGAYSYEQYF	TRBV5-4	.	TRBJ2-7	.
TGTGCCAGCAGCTCCCGACTAGCGGGAGGGCCCAATGAGCAGTTCTTC	CASSSRLAGGPNEQFF	TRBV7-6	.	TRBJ2-1	TRBD2
TGTGCCAGCTCCATGACAGACTATGGCTACACCTTC	CASSMTDYGYTF	TRBV2	few	TRBJ1-2	.
TGTGCCAGCAGCTTAGTCGGAGATCTCGGCACCGGGGAGCTGTTTTTT	CASSLVGDLGTGELFF	TRBV11-2	.	TRBJ2-2	.
TGCGCCAGCAGCTTGGCCTCGGCTAGTCCCTACGAGCAGTACTTC	CASSLASASPYEQYF	TRBV5-1	.	TRBJ2-7	.
TGTGCCTGGAATGCTTTCTTTCTTTGGGGGGAGGATGGCTACACCTTC	CAWNAFFLWGEDGYTF	TRBV30	.	TRBJ1-2	.
TGTGCCAGCAGCTTGGGAGTCGGCAATGAGCAGTTCTTC	CASSLGVGNEQFF	TRBV5-8	.	TRBJ2-1	.
TGTGCCAGCAGCCCACGACAGGGGGCGAGAGAGACCCAGTACTTC	CASSPRQGARETQYF	TRBV14	.	TRBJ2-5	TRBD1
TGTGCCAGCAGCGTAGATAGAGACCCCGGGACAGATGGCTACACCTTC	CASSVDRDPGTDGYTF	TRBV9	.	TRBJ1-2	TRBD1
TGCAGCGTTGAAGGGGACTCTTCTAACTATGGCTACACCTTC	CSVEGDSSNYGYTF	TRBV29-1	.	TRBJ1-2	.
TGTGCCAGCAGCTTAGAGGCTGAAGCTAACTATGGCTACACCTTC	CASSLEAEANYGYTF	TRBV11-2	.	TRBJ1-2	.
TGCAGTGCTAGGGAGGCGGAGCCCCAGCATTTT	CSAREAEPQHF	TRBV20-1	.	TRBJ1-5	.
TGCGCCAGCAGCCCTGAAGCGGATTCTGAAGCTTTCTTT	CASSPEADSEAFF	TRBV4-1	.	TRBJ1-1	.
TGTGCCTGGACGGTCCCTAACTATGGCTACACCTTC	CAWTVPNYGYTF	TRBV30	.	TRBJ1-2	.
TGTGCCACCAGCAGAGGGACAGGGGGCTTTGCCTACTACGAGCAGTACTTC	CATSRGTGGFAYYEQYF	TRBV15	.	TRBJ2-7	TRBD1
TGTGTCAGAAGAAAGAGCGAAGCTAACACTGAAGCTTTCTTT	CVRRKSEANTEAFF	TRBV7-5	.	TRBJ1-1	.
TGTGCCAGCAGTTCTTTGTACGGGGGAGGCCCCTACGAGCAGTACTTC	CASSSLYGGGPYEQYF	TRBV28	.	TRBJ2-7	.
TGCGCCAGCACCCCGTACGGGGGGGCCAGCACTAATGAAAAACTGTTTTTT	CASTPYGGASTNEKLFF	TRBV5-1	.	TRBJ1-4	.
TGTGCCAGCAGTAGGGGGGGTGGGAATGAAAAACTGTTTTTT	CASSRGGGNEKLFF	TRBV28	.	TRBJ1-4	.
TGCGCCAGCAACCCCGGGACAGGTCTTTCCTACGAGCAGTACTTC	CASNPGTGLSYEQYF	TRBV10-2	once	TRBJ2-7	TRBD1
TGTGCCATCAGTGGGACTGCTACTACTAGCGGGAGCTGGAATGAGCAGTTCTTC	CAISGTATTSGSWNEQFF	TRBV10-3	.	TRBJ2-1	TRBD2
TGTGCCAGCAGCTGGGGGGGGATGAACACCGGGGAGCTGTTTTTT	CASSWGGMNTGELFF	TRBV5-4	.	TRBJ2-2	TRBD2
TGCGCCAGCAGCCCGACAGGGGGTGGCTACACCTTC	CASSPTGGGYTF	TRBV4-1	.	TRBJ1-2	TRBD1
TGCGCCAGCAGTGAGTCGACTCCGGATACGCAGTATTTT	CASSESTPDTQYF	TRBV10-1	once	TRBJ2-3	.
TGTGCCAGTAGTTCGTCCGGGACAGGGGTTCTGTACGAGCAGTACTTC	CASSSSGTGVLYEQYF	TRBV19	.	TRBJ2-7	TRBD1
TGTGCCAGCAGTGACCGCCGGGACAGGACCCTCCACTTT	CASSDRRDRTLHF	TRBV25-1	.	TRBJ1-6	TRBD1
TGTGCCAGCTCACCATCTACATTTCGGGGACTAGCCGCAGATACGCAGTATTTT	CASSPSTFRGLAADTQYF	TRBV18	.	TRBJ2-3	TRBD2
TGTGCCAGCAGCCGATTAACTATAAGGCGACTAGGAAATAACGAGCAGTACTTC	CASSRLTIRRLGNNEQYF	TRBV14	.	TRBJ2-7	.
TGTGCCAGTAGACGGGACAGAAACACTGAAGCTTTCTTT	CASRRDRNTEAFF	TRBV19	.	TRBJ1-1	TRBD1
TGTGCTTCTTCTAGCGGGGGCTACAATGAGCAGTTCTTC	CASSSGGYNEQFF	TRBV30	.	TRBJ2-1	TRBD2
TGTGCCAGCAAACAGGGGTGGTCCAATCAAGCTTTCTTT	CASKQGWSNQAFF	TRBV6-5	.	TRBJ1-1	TRBD1
TGTGCCAGCAGTGTGACAGGGGCCTACACAGATACGCAGTATTTT	CASSVTGAYTDTQYF	TRBV6-1	.	TRBJ2-3	TRBD1
TGTGCCAGCAGTCTAATGTGGGACAGGGCAAACGAGCAGTACTTC	CASSLMWDRANEQYF	TRBV27	.	TRBJ2-7	TRBD1
TGTGCCACCAGCAGACGAGACAGGGGCACTGAAGCTTTCTTT	CATSRRDRGTEAFF	TRBV15	.	TRBJ1-1	TRBD1
TGTGCCAGCAGCGTACAGGGCCTCTCCTACAATGAGCAGTTCTTC	CASSVQGLSYNEQFF	TRBV9	once	TRBJ2-1	.
TGTGCCAGCATGAAGGGGGTGGCAACTAATGAAAAACTGTTTTTT	CASMKGVATNEKLFF	TRBV21-1	.	TRBJ1-4	.
TGTGCCAGCAGCCAAACGCACACCAGGGGCGCAGATACGCAGTATTTT	CASSQTHTRGADTQYF	TRBV5-6	.	TRBJ2-3	.
TGTGCCAGCAGCGTAAAGACAGGGGGCACTGAAGCTTTCTTT	CASSVKTGGTEAFF	TRBV9	once	TRBJ1-1	TRBD1